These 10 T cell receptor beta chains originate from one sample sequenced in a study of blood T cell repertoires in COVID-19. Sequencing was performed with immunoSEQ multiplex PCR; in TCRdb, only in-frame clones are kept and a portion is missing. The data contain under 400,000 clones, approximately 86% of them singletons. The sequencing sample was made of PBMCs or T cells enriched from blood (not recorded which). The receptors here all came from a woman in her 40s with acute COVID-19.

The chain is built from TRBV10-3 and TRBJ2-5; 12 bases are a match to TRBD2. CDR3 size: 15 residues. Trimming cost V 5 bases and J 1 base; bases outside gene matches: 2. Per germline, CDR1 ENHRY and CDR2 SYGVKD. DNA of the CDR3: TGTGCCATCAGTACTAGCGGGGGGATCCAAGAGACCCAGTACTTC. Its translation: CAISTSGGIQETQYF.

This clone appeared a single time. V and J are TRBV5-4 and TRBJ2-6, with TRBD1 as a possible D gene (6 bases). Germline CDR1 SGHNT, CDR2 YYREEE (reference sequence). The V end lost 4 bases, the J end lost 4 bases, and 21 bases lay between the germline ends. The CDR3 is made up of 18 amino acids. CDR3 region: CASSRRDTFIRGANVLTF. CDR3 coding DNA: TGTGCCAGCAGCCGCCGGGACACCTTCATCAGGGGGGCCAACGTCCTGACTTTC. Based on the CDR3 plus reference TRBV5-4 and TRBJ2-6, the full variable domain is ETGVTQSPTHLIKTRGQQVTLRCSSQSGHNTVSWYQQALGQGPQFIFQYYREEENGRGNFPPRFSGLQFPNYSSELNVNALELDDSALYLCASSRRDTFIRGANVLTFGAGSRLTVL.

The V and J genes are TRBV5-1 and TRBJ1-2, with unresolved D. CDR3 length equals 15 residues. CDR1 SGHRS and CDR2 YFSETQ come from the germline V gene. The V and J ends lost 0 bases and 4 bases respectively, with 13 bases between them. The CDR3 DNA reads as TGCGCCAGCAGCTTGGCCGGCGACGGGTCCTATGGCTACACCTTC. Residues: CASSLAGDGSYGYTF.

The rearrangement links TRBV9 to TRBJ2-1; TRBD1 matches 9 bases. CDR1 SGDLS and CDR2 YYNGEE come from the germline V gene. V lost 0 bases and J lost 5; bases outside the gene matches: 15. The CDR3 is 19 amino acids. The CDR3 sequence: CASSVAFRLGQGTDNEQFF. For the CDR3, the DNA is TGTGCCAGCAGCGTAGCTTTCAGACTCGGACAGGGGACCGACAATGAGCAGTTCTTC.

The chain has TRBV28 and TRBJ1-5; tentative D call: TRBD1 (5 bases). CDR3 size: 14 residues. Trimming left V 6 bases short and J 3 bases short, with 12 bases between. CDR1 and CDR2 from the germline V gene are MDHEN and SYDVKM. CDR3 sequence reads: CASRSGGTNQPQHF. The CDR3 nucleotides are TGTGCCAGCAGATCAGGAGGGACCAATCAGCCCCAGCATTTT.

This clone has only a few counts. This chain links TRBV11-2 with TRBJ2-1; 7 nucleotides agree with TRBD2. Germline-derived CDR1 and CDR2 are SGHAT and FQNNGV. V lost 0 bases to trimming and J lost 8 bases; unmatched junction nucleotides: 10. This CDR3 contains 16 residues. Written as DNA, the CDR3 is TGTGCCAGCAGCTTAGATTCGACGAGACTAGCATATGAGCAGTTCTTC. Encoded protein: CASSLDSTRLAYEQFF. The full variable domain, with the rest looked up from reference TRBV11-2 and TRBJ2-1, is EAGVAQSPRYKIIEKRQSVAFWCNPISGHATLYWYQQILGQGPKLLIQFQNNGVVDDSQLPKDRFSAERLKGVDSTLKIQPAKLEDSAVYLCASSLDSTRLAYEQFFGPGTRLTVL.

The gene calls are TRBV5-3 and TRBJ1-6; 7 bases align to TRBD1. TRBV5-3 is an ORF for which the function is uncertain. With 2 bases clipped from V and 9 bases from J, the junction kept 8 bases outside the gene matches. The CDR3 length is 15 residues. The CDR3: CARSLGGGGGSPLHF. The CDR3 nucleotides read TGTGCCAGAAGCTTAGGTGGAGGGGGCGGTTCACCCCTCCACTTT.

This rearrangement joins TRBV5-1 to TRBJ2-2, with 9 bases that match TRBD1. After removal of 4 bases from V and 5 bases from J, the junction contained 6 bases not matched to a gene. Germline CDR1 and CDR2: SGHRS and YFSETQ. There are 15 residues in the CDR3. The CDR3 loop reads CASSPRTGETGELFF. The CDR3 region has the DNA TGCGCCAGCAGCCCAAGGACAGGGGAGACCGGGGAGCTGTTTTTT.

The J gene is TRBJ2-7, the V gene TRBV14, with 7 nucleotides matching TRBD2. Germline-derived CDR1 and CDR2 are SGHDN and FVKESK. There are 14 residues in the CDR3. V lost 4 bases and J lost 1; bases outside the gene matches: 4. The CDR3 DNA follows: TGTGCCAGCAGCCCGTGGCGGGAGTCCTACGAGCAGTACTTC. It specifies CASSPWRESYEQYF.

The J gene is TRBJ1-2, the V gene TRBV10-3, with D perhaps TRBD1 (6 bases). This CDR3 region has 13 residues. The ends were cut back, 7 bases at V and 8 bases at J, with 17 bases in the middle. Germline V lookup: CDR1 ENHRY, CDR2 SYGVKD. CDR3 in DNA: TGTGCCATCATGGACCGGGACACTCAGGGCTACACCTTC. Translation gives CAIMDRDTQGYTF.